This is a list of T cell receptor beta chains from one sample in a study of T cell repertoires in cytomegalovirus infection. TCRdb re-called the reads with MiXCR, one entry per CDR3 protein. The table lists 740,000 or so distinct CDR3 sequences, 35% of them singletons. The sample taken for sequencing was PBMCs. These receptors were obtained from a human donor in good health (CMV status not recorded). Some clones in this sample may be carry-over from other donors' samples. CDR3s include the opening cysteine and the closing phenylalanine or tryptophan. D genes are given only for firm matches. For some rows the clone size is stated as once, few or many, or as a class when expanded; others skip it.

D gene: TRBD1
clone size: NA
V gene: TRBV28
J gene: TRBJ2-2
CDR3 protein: CASQNRGTGELFF
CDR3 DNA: TGTGCCAGCCAGAACAGGGGCACCGGGGAGCTGTTTTTT

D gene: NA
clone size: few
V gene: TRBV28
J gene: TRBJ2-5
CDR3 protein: CASSFPPRGGAQETQYF
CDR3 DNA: TGTGCCAGCAGTTTTCCCCCCAGGGGGGGGGCACAAGAGACCCAGTACTTC

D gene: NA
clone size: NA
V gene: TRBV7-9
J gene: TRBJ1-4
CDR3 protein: CASSLRDLRTATNEKLFF
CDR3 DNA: TGTGCCAGCAGCCTACGGGACCTCAGAACGGCAACTAATGAAAAACTGTTTTTT

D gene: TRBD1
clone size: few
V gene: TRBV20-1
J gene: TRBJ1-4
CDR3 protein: CSALGQAGIEKLFF
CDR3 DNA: TGCAGTGCTCTTGGACAGGCCGGAATAGAAAAACTGTTTTTT

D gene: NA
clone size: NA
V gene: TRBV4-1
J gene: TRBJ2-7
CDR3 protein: CASSHGTGEGYEQYF
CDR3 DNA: TGCGCCAGCAGCCACGGGACGGGAGAAGGCTACGAGCAGTACTTC

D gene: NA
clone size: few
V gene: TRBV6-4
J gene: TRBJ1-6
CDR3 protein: CASSDWGSSYNSPLHF
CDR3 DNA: TGTGCCAGCAGTGACTGGGGGAGCTCCTATAATTCACCCCTCCACTTT

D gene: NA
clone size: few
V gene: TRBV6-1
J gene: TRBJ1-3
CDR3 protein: CASRGPTDSGNTIYF
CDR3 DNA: TGTGCCAGCAGGGGCCCCACAGACTCTGGAAACACCATATATTTT

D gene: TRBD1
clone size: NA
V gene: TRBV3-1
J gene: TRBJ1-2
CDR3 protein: CASNGQGHGYTF
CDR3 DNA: TGTGCCAGCAACGGACAGGGACATGGCTACACCTTC

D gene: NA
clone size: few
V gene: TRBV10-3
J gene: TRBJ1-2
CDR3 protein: CAISAKTDSAGYTF
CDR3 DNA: TGTGCCATCAGTGCAAAGACGGACTCGGCTGGCTACACCTTC

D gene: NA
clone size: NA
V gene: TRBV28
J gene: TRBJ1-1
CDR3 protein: CASRTTNMNTEAFF
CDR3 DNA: TGTGCCAGCAGGACGACAAACATGAACACTGAAGCTTTCTTT

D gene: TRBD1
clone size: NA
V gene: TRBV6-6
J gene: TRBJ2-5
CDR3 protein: CASSYLGQGAIETQYF
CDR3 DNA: TGTGCCAGCAGTTACCTGGGACAGGGGGCGATTGAGACCCAGTACTTC

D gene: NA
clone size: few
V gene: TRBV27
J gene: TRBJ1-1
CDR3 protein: CASSFRDLSEAFF
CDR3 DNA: TGTGCCAGCAGTTTTCGAGACTTGTCTGAAGCTTTCTTT

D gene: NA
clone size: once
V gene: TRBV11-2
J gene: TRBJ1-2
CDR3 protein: CASSLRNGIYGYTF
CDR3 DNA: TGTGCCAGCAGCTTACGGAACGGAATCTATGGCTACACCTTC

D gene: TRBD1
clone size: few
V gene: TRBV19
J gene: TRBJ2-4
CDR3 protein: CASSIKGALNIQYF
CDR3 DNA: TGTGCCAGTAGTATCAAGGGGGCCTTGAACATTCAGTACTTC

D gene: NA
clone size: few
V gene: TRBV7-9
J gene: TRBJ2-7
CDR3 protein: CASSPDFYEQYF
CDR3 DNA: TGTGCCAGCAGCCCGGACTTTTACGAGCAGTACTTC

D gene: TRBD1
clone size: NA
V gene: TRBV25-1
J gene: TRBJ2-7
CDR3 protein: CASGEDRVYEQYF
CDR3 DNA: TGTGCCAGCGGAGAAGACAGGGTCTACGAGCAGTACTTC

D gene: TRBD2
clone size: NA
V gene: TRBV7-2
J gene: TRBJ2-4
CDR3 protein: CASSFRREAGDIQYF
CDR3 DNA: TGTGCCAGCAGCTTTAGGCGGGAGGCTGGAGACATTCAGTACTTC

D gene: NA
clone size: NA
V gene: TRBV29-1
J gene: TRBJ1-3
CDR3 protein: CSVEWVGSGNTIYF
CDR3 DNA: TGCAGCGTTGAATGGGTAGGATCTGGAAACACCATATATTTT

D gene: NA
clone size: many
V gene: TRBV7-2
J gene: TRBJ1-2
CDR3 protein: CASSPGTPYPGYTF
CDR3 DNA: TGTGCCAGCAGCCCCGGGACACCTTATCCGGGCTACACCTTC

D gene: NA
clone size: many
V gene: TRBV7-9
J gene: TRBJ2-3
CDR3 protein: CASSTGGPRSTDTQYF
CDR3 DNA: TGTGCCAGCAGCACCGGGGGGCCCAGAAGCACAGATACGCAGTATTTT

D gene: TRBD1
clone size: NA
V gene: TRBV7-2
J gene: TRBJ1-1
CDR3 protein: CASSLDAGGRMAFF
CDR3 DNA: TGTGCCAGCAGCTTAGATGCAGGGGGACGAATGGCTTTCTTT

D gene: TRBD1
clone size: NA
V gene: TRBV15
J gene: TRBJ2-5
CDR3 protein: CATSGSATGVTETQYF
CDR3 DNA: TGTGCCACCAGCGGATCGGCGACAGGGGTAACGGAGACCCAGTACTTC

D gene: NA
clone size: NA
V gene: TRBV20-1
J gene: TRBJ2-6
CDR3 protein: CSARGVGTVSSGANVLTF
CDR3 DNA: TGCAGTGCTAGAGGGGTCGGGACGGTGAGCTCTGGGGCCAACGTCCTGACTTTC

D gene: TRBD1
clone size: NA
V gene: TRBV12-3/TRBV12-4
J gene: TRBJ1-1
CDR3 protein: CASSLPITSRDRGRLNTEAFF
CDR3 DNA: TGTGCCAGCAGTTTACCGATTACGTCCCGGGACAGGGGGCGCCTGAACACTGAAGCTTTCTTT

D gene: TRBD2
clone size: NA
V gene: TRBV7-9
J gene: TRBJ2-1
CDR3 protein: CSQAGAGGEQFF
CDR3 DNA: TGTTCCCAGGCCGGGGCGGGAGGTGAGCAGTTCTTC

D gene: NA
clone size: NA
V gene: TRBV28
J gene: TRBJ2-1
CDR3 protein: CASSAAILAWGNEQFF
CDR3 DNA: TGTGCCAGCAGTGCAGCTATCTTAGCATGGGGCAATGAGCAGTTCTTC

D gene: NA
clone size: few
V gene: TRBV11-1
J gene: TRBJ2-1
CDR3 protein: CASSLSLGGVNEQFF
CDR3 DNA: TGTGCCAGCAGCTTGTCGTTAGGAGGTGTAAACGAGCAGTTCTTC

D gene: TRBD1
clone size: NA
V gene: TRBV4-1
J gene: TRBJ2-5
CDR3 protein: CASSQGGQGLQETQYF
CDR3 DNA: TGCGCCAGCAGCCAAGGCGGACAGGGTCTACAAGAGACCCAGTACTTC

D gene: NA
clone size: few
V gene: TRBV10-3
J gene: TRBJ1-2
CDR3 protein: CAISGDEGDGYTF
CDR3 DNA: TGTGCCATCAGCGGGGACGAGGGTGACGGCTACACCTTC

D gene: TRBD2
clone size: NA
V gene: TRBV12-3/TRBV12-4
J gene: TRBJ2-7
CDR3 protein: CASSLGEREVPSYEQYF
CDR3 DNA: TGTGCCAGCAGTTTAGGAGAGCGGGAGGTACCCTCCTACGAGCAGTACTTC